The T cell receptor beta chain under discussion was sequenced for a study of T cells expressing NK-cell markers. TCRdb reanalyzed the 5' RACE reads and collapses them to one entry per CDR3 protein, without DNA. The table gives 250,000 or so distinct CDR3 sequences; the top ten clones make up around 4% of it. Per germline, CDR1 PRHDT and CDR2 FYEKMQ (reference sequence). The CDR3 consists of 15 residues. The sequencing input was blood T cells: a sorted CD56 or NKG2C T cell subset, CD4+ or CD8+ T cells, or bulk PBMC T cells (not recorded which). This chain joins TRBV13 and TRBJ1-3; with no DNA, the TCRdb D assignment of TRBD1 cannot be verified. This receptor was identified in a woman aged 18-69 years in good health. CDR3 region: CASSPQRTEGHTIYF.